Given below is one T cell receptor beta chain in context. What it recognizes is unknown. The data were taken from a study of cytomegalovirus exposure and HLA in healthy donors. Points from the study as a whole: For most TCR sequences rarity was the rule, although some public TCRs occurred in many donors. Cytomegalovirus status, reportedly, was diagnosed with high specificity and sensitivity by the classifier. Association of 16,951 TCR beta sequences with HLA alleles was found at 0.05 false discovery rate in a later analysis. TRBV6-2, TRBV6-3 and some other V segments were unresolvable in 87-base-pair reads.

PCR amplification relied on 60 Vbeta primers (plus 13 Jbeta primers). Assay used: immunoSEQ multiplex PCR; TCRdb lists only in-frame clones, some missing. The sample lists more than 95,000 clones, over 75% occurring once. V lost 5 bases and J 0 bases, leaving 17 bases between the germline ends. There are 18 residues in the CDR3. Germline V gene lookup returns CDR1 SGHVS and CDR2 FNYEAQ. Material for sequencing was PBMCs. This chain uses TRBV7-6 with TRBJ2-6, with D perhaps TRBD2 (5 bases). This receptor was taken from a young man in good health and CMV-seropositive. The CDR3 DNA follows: TGTGCCAGCAGCAGAGATCGGGGATTGTACTCTGGGGCCAACGTCCTGACTTTC. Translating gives CASSRDRGLYSGANVLTF. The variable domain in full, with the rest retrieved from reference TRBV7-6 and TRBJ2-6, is GAGVSQSPRYKVTKRGQDVALRCDPISGHVSLYWYRQALGQGPEFLTYFNYEAQQDKSGLPNDRFSAERPEGSISTLTIQRTEQRDSAMYRCASSRDRGLYSGANVLTFGAGSRLTVL.